This T cell receptor beta chain was identified in a study of technical replicates of blood from a handful of donors. Method: immunoSEQ multiplex PCR; TCRdb's copy keeps in-frame clones and lacks some. Of approximately 88,000 clones in the sample, about 94% were seen once. The length of the CDR3 is 16 residues. CDR1 SQVTM and CDR2 ANQGSEA come from the germline V gene. Regarding this clone: One end of the junction fails to match germline, which may point to a read error.

The clonotype was recovered from a human donor in good health. This chain connects TRBV29-1 to TRBJ2-2; possible D gene TRBD1, 6 bases. Specimen: T cells isolated from PBMCs. DNA for the CDR3: TGCAGCGTTGCCCCTGGGGTGGGGTGGGACACCGGGGAGTTGTTTTTT. Residues: CSVAPGVGWDTGELFF.